This record looks at one T cell receptor beta chain sequence and its context. Germline CDR1 and CDR2: SGHAT and FQNNGV. Trimming took 1 base from V and 9 from J, leaving 16 bases between them. The CDR3 consists of 15 residues. The entry originates in a study of blood T cell repertoires in COVID-19. Overall study context: There were acute and convalescent COVID-19 samples, and they came from the United States, Italy and Spain. In each case, the material was cDNA or gDNA derived from T cells, B-cell-depleted T cells, or PBMCs.

Sequencing was performed with immunoSEQ multiplex PCR; in TCRdb, only in-frame clones are kept and a portion is missing. This repertoire shows around 100,000 clones, approximately 90% found once; its top ten account for 2.1%. The rearrangement joins TRBV11-2 to TRBJ2-1; D is possibly TRBD2 (5 bases). Sequencing was carried out using peripheral blood. This clonotype was obtained from a man in his fifties with active COVID-19. In nucleotides, the CDR3 is TGTGCCAGCAGCTTAGCGCCCCTCAGCACTAGTGAGCAGTTCTTC. It codes for CASSLAPLSTSEQFF. The full variable domain, rest sourced from reference TRBV11-2 and TRBJ2-1, is EAGVAQSPRYKIIEKRQSVAFWCNPISGHATLYWYQQILGQGPKLLIQFQNNGVVDDSQLPKDRFSAERLKGVDSTLKIQPAKLEDSAVYLCASSLAPLSTSEQFFGPGTRLTVL.